Listed below are T cell receptor beta chains from one sample, sequenced in a study of neurological immune-mediated disorders. TCRdb ran MiXCR on the 5' RACE reads and lists one entry per CDR3 protein. The sample records approximately 87,000 distinct CDR3 sequences, less than 15% being singletons. Input material: PBMCs. The receptors shown here come from a woman aged 45 to 65 in good health. CDR3s include the opening cysteine and the closing phenylalanine or tryptophan. A D gene is named only where the DNA matches it firmly. Clone size is shown for a subset of rows, as once, few, many or a class of expanded clone.

size: many
D: NA
J: TRBJ2-4
V: TRBV20-1
DNA: TGCAGTGCTAGGCGGGGACCTCCCTGGTACATTCAGTACTTC
CDR3: CSARRGPPWYIQYF

size: many
D: TRBD2
J: TRBJ2-1
V: TRBV10-3
DNA: TGTGCCACCGTAACTAGCGGGTCATACAATGAGCAGTTCTTC
CDR3: CATVTSGSYNEQFF

size: many
D: TRBD1
J: TRBJ1-5
V: TRBV7-2
DNA: TGTGCCAGCAGCTTATCAGTGGGGGACAGGTATAGCAATCAGCCCCAGCATTTT
CDR3: CASSLSVGDRYSNQPQHF

size: many
D: NA
J: TRBJ2-3
V: TRBV18
DNA: TGTGCCAGCTCACCACCCCTTCCATCAGATACGCAGTATTTT
CDR3: CASSPPLPSDTQYF

size: many
D: NA
J: TRBJ2-5
V: TRBV12-3/TRBV12-4
DNA: TGTGCCAGCAGTTTTGAGGAGACCCAGTACTTC
CDR3: CASSFEETQYF

size: many
D: NA
J: TRBJ2-3
V: TRBV20-1
DNA: TGCAGTGCTAGAGATCGAGCTAGCCCGATATTC
CDR3: CSARDRASPIF

size: many
D: NA
J: TRBJ2-3
V: TRBV9
DNA: TGTGCCAGCAGCGCGGCCCCCGTATTTGAACGACGACGGCAGTATTTT
CDR3: CASSAAPVFERRRQYF

size: many
D: TRBD2
J: TRBJ2-5
V: TRBV28
DNA: TGTGCCAGCAAGGTGACTAGCGGGAGGGGAGAGACCCAGTACTTC
CDR3: CASKVTSGRGETQYF

size: many
D: NA
J: TRBJ2-1
V: TRBV5-1
DNA: TGCGCCAGCAGCTTGGATGGTAGCGGAAGTTACAATGAGCAGTTCTTC
CDR3: CASSLDGSGSYNEQFF

size: many
D: NA
J: TRBJ2-2
V: TRBV6-1
DNA: TGTGCCTGCGCAACGGGGTTTTCCGGGGAGCTGTTTTTT
CDR3: CACATGFSGELFF

size: many
D: TRBD1
J: TRBJ2-1
V: TRBV7-7
DNA: TGTGCTAGCAGCCGCGACAGGGATTCCTACAATGAGCAGTTCTTC
CDR3: CASSRDRDSYNEQFF

size: many
D: TRBD1
J: TRBJ1-2
V: TRBV28
DNA: TGTGCCAGCAGTTTATTGACAGGGATCTCCCGGGACTATGGCTACACCTTC
CDR3: CASSLLTGISRDYGYTF

size: many
D: TRBD1
J: TRBJ1-2
V: TRBV5-1
DNA: TGCGCCAGCAGCTTAGCGGCTGGGACAGGCCTATCCTATGGCTACACCTTC
CDR3: CASSLAAGTGLSYGYTF

size: many
D: NA
J: TRBJ2-2
V: TRBV7-2
DNA: TGTGCCAGCACCGTTGGAGGGGCGGCGAACACCGGGGAGCTGTTTTTT
CDR3: CASTVGGAANTGELFF

size: many
D: NA
J: TRBJ1-1
V: TRBV7-9
DNA: TGTGCCAGCAGTCAAAACAGTCCTGCGAACACTGAAGCTTTCTTT
CDR3: CASSQNSPANTEAFF

size: NA
D: NA
J: TRBJ2-5
V: TRBV30
DNA: TGTGCCTGGGGGAGCAGGGGGGTCCTCAAGACCCAGTACTTC
CDR3: CAWGSRGVLKTQYF

size: NA
D: NA
J: TRBJ1-6
V: TRBV5-1
DNA: TGCGCCAGCAGCAGCTCAACAGGGACCTCACCCCTCCACTTT
CDR3: CASSSSTGTSPLHF

size: many
D: NA
J: TRBJ2-7
V: TRBV7-9
DNA: TGTGCCAGCAGCTTAGATCGCGAGCAGTACTTC
CDR3: CASSLDREQYF

size: many
D: NA
J: TRBJ2-7
V: TRBV10-3
DNA: TGTGCCATCAGTGAGAACAGAAACGAGCAGTACTTC
CDR3: CAISENRNEQYF

size: once
D: TRBD1
J: TRBJ2-7
V: TRBV10-3
DNA: TGTGCCATCAGTGTGGGGACAGGGGACTACGAGCAGTACTTC
CDR3: CAISVGTGDYEQYF

size: many
D: NA
J: TRBJ1-2
V: TRBV28
DNA: TGTGCCAGCACTCGGGACGGGACCGGCTACACCTTC
CDR3: CASTRDGTGYTF

size: few
D: TRBD2
J: TRBJ2-3
V: TRBV7-2
DNA: TGTGCCAGCAGCTTAGCCGGGACTAGTCCCACAGATACGCAGTATTTT
CDR3: CASSLAGTSPTDTQYF

size: NA
D: TRBD2
J: TRBJ2-3
V: TRBV27
DNA: TGTGCCAGCAGTTCCAGTTACTCGCGGGGGGGCCGAAATACGCAGTATTTT
CDR3: CASSSSYSRGGRNTQYF

size: NA
D: NA
J: TRBJ2-1
V: TRBV12-3/TRBV12-4
DNA: TGTTCTAGCAGGAGCGGGCCCACCTACAATGAGCAGTTCTTC
CDR3: CSSRSGPTYNEQFF

size: many
D: NA
J: TRBJ2-2
V: TRBV5-1
DNA: TGCGCCAGCAGCTTGAACTGGGACCCCGCTTACGGGGAGCTGTTTTTT
CDR3: CASSLNWDPAYGELFF

size: many
D: NA
J: TRBJ2-7
V: TRBV3-1
DNA: TGTGCCAGCAGCCAAGGAGGCGAGCAGTACTTC
CDR3: CASSQGGEQYF

size: many
D: NA
J: TRBJ1-6
V: TRBV28
DNA: TGTGCCAGCAGTCTGGCTTCACCCCTCCACTTT
CDR3: CASSLASPLHF

size: many
D: NA
J: TRBJ2-5
V: TRBV2
DNA: TGTGCCAGCAGCTACAGTCAAGAGACCCAGTACTTC
CDR3: CASSYSQETQYF

size: NA
D: TRBD1
J: TRBJ2-7
V: TRBV20-1
DNA: TGCAGTGCTAGGGGGCCCGGGACAGGGGGATTGCGCGAGCAGTACTTC
CDR3: CSARGPGTGGLREQYF

size: few
D: TRBD1
J: TRBJ1-5
V: TRBV20-1
DNA: TGCAGTGCTGGGGGGGCAGGGGGCAACCAGCCCCAGCATTTT
CDR3: CSAGGAGGNQPQHF

size: many
D: NA
J: TRBJ2-5
V: TRBV24-1
DNA: TGTGCCACCAGTGGCCCCGGGACGGAGACCCTAGAGACCCAGTACTTC
CDR3: CATSGPGTETLETQYF

size: many
D: NA
J: TRBJ1-2
V: TRBV20-1
DNA: TGCAGTGCTAGAGAGGAGGTGGATAACTATGGCTACACCTTC
CDR3: CSAREEVDNYGYTF

size: many
D: NA
J: TRBJ2-7
V: TRBV11-2
DNA: TGTGCCAGCAGCTTACGGGACATCAGTTCCTACGAGCAGTACTTC
CDR3: CASSLRDISSYEQYF

size: many
D: NA
J: TRBJ2-1
V: TRBV12-3/TRBV12-4
DNA: TGTGCCAGCAGTTTAAATGTACACAATGAGCAGTTCTTC
CDR3: CASSLNVHNEQFF

size: many
D: TRBD2
J: TRBJ2-7
V: TRBV4-2
DNA: TGTGCCAGCAGCCAAGAGTCGACGGGCGGGGGATCCTACGAGCAGTACTTC
CDR3: CASSQESTGGGSYEQYF

size: many
D: NA
J: TRBJ2-5
V: TRBV5-1
DNA: TGCGCCAGCAGCAGACCCGGTTGGGAACAAGAGACCCAGTACTTC
CDR3: CASSRPGWEQETQYF

size: many
D: NA
J: TRBJ2-7
V: TRBV27
DNA: TGTGCCAGCAGTGCTCCGGGACTTGCCTACGAGCAGTACTTC
CDR3: CASSAPGLAYEQYF

size: many
D: TRBD2
J: TRBJ2-7
V: TRBV29-1
DNA: TGCAGCGTGGGGTGGGGGCTAGCGGGAGGTAACGAGCAGTACTTC
CDR3: CSVGWGLAGGNEQYF

size: many
D: TRBD2
J: TRBJ2-1
V: TRBV27
DNA: TGTGCCAGCAGTTTAGGTGGAGGGAGGGATGAGCAGTTCTTC
CDR3: CASSLGGGRDEQFF

size: many
D: NA
J: TRBJ1-1
V: TRBV7-3
DNA: TGTGTCAGCAGCTTAAGCAGGAACACTGAAGCTTTCTTT
CDR3: CVSSLSRNTEAFF

size: NA
D: NA
J: TRBJ1-4
V: TRBV5-1
DNA: TGCGCCAACAGCTTCGACTGTAATGAAAAACTGTTTTTT
CDR3: CANSFDCNEKLFF

size: many
D: TRBD1
J: TRBJ1-1
V: TRBV7-9
DNA: TGTGCCAGCAGCGGCGGGACAGGGCGGAACACTGAAGCTTTCTTT
CDR3: CASSGGTGRNTEAFF

size: many
D: NA
J: TRBJ2-7
V: TRBV2
DNA: TGTGCCAGCAGGTTGGGAGGCCGGGAGCAGTACTTC
CDR3: CASRLGGREQYF

size: many
D: NA
J: TRBJ2-7
V: TRBV29-1
DNA: TGCAGCGTTGCATTAGGTCCCGGCGAGCAGTACTTC
CDR3: CSVALGPGEQYF

size: few
D: TRBD2
J: TRBJ2-1
V: TRBV6-5
DNA: TGTGCCAGCAGTTTTTCCCAGCGGGGGGGCTCCTACAATGAGCAGTTCTTC
CDR3: CASSFSQRGGSYNEQFF

size: many
D: NA
J: TRBJ1-1
V: TRBV28
DNA: TGTGCCAGTCTCACACTGAACACTGAAGCTTTCTTT
CDR3: CASLTLNTEAFF

size: many
D: NA
J: TRBJ2-7
V: TRBV5-5
DNA: TGTGCCAGCAGCTGGGCAGGACTTATGAGCTCCTACGAGCAGTACTTC
CDR3: CASSWAGLMSSYEQYF

size: many
D: NA
J: TRBJ1-6
V: TRBV10-3
DNA: TGTGCCATCAGGCAGGCCTATAATTCACCCCTCCACTTT
CDR3: CAIRQAYNSPLHF

size: many
D: NA
J: TRBJ1-1
V: TRBV28
DNA: TGTGCCAGCAGTTTGCACAGGGTAGACACTGAAGCTTTCTTT
CDR3: CASSLHRVDTEAFF

size: many
D: NA
J: TRBJ2-5
V: TRBV28
DNA: TGTGCCAGCAGTTTGACGGGAGCCCGTCTCGGGTACCAAGAGACCCAGTACTTC
CDR3: CASSLTGARLGYQETQYF